A selection of T cell receptor beta chains follows, all from one sample in a study of T cells in localized non-small cell lung cancer. Some clones are missing from TCRdb's copy, which holds only in-frame ones; the method was immunoSEQ multiplex PCR. The profile covers 45,000 or so clones, with 81% appearing a single time and about 15% taken by the ten largest. Sequences were derived from peripheral blood mononuclear cells, sampled before any cancer treatment. The receptors here all came from a man aged 40 to 75 with stage III lung adenocarcinoma. Both conserved end residues are trimmed from each CDR3.

v_gene: TRBV7-2
CDR3aa: ASSFSNTGELF

v_gene: TRBV25-1
CDR3aa: ASSEGDRITDTQY

v_gene: TRBV5-4
CDR3aa: ASSLPQETQY

v_gene: TRBV5-6
CDR3aa: ASSLAGGGNNEQF

v_gene: TRBV15
CDR3aa: ATSREGDLSSYNEQF

v_gene: TRBV5-1
CDR3aa: ASSLKGSGNTIY

v_gene: TRBV6-1
CDR3aa: ASSEWWTSGGTQY

v_gene: TRBV6-5
CDR3aa: ASSNGLAGVQTQY

v_gene: TRBV18
CDR3aa: ASSPPSAGVEETQY

v_gene: TRBV2
CDR3aa: ASSERAGGTTDTQY

v_gene: TRBV4-2
CDR3aa: ASSPSGGGQNEQF

v_gene: TRBV6-1
CDR3aa: AVSGPNSYEQY

v_gene: TRBV18
CDR3aa: ASSPRGQGYPQY

v_gene: TRBV21-1
CDR3aa: ASSNEVWGPSAGETQY

v_gene: TRBV4-1
CDR3aa: ASSQVEEGNYEQY

v_gene: TRBV27
CDR3aa: ASRISQGTNQPQH